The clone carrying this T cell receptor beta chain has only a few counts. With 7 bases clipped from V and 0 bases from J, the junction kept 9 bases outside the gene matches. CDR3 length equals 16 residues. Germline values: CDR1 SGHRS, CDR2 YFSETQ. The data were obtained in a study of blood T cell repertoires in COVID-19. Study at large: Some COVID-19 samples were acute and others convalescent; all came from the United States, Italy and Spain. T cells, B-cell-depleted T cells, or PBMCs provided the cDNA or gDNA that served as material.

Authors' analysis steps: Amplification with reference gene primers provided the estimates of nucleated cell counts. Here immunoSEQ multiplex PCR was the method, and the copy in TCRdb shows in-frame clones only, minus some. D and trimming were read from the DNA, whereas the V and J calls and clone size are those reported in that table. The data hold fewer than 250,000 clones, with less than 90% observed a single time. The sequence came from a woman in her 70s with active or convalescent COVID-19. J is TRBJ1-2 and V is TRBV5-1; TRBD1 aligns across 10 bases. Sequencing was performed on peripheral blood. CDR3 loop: CASWPGQGIANYGYTF. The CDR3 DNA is TGCGCCAGCTGGCCGGGACAGGGGATCGCTAACTATGGCTACACCTTC.